Listed below are T cell receptor beta chains from one sample, sequenced in a study of shared clonotypes between healthy human individuals. Method: immunoSEQ multiplex PCR; TCRdb's copy keeps in-frame clones and lacks some. The table records around 720,000 clones, roughly 72% of them present only once. Sequenced input: memory CD4+ T cells sorted from blood. All receptors derive from a woman in her 30s in good health. The CDR3 runs from the conserved cysteine through the conserved F or W. The order of the fields is V gene, D gene, J gene, clone size, CDR3 protein, CDR3 DNA. A D gene is named only where the DNA matches it firmly. Expanded clones are given a class, and other clones once, few, many or no size at all.

TRBV7-2	TRBD2	TRBJ2-3	many	CASSLGTSGDTQYF	TGTGCCAGCAGCCTCGGGACTAGCGGAGATACGCAGTATTTT
TRBV2	-	TRBJ2-5	-	CASSVVSETQYF	TGTGCCAGCAGTGTTGTTAGCGAGACCCAGTACTTC
TRBV7-9	-	TRBJ2-5	-	CASSPPAETQYF	TGTGCCAGCAGCCCACCTGCGGAGACCCAGTACTTC
TRBV4-1	-	TRBJ2-3	few	CASSQTSTLGTDTQYF	TGCGCCAGCAGCCAAACCTCAACTCTAGGAACAGATACGCAGTATTTT
TRBV11-2	TRBD1	TRBJ2-2	-	CASSLMGQRNTGELFF	TGTGCCAGCAGCTTAATGGGACAGCGGAACACCGGGGAGCTGTTTTTT
TRBV29-1	-	TRBJ2-1	once	CSVELSADEQFF	TGCAGCGTTGAGCTTAGTGCGGATGAGCAGTTCTTC
TRBV11-2	-	TRBJ2-7	-	CASSSTGVNEQYF	TGTGCCAGCAGCTCGACAGGAGTAAACGAGCAGTACTTC
TRBV4-1	-	TRBJ2-7	-	CASSQAGIGSYEQYF	TGCGCCAGCAGCCAGGCCGGGATTGGGAGCTACGAGCAGTACTTC
TRBV19	-	TRBJ1-4	-	CASSIAVDGEGKLFF	TGTGCCAGTAGTATAGCGGTCGATGGGGAAGGAAAACTGTTTTTT
TRBV27	-	TRBJ2-7	-	CASSLTRVGSYEQYF	TGTGCCAGCAGCCTTACGCGGGTTGGCTCCTACGAGCAGTACTTC
TRBV5-4	TRBD2	TRBJ2-2	-	CASSLSGGDTGELFF	TGTGCCAGCAGCTTATCGGGGGGAGACACCGGGGAGCTGTTTTTT
TRBV29-1	-	TRBJ2-3	-	CSVGVVGGTDTQYF	TGCAGCGTTGGGGTAGTTGGGGGCACAGATACGCAGTATTTT
TRBV5-4	-	TRBJ1-4	-	CASSLLGSSEKLFF	TGTGCCAGCAGCTTGTTGGGGTCCAGTGAAAAACTGTTTTTT
TRBV19	-	TRBJ1-1	-	CASRKTSRERGTEAFF	TGTGCCAGTAGAAAAACATCTAGGGAGAGAGGCACTGAAGCTTTCTTT
TRBV11-2	-	TRBJ2-3	-	CASSLDNSGYPPDTQYF	TGTGCCAGCAGCTTAGATAATAGCGGCTATCCCCCAGATACGCAGTATTTT
TRBV5-1	-	TRBJ1-1	once	CASSFREGTEAFF	TGCGCCAGCAGCTTCAGGGAGGGAACTGAAGCTTTCTTT
TRBV27	-	TRBJ2-1	many	CASSSTLSPVDKKRNEQFF	TGTGCCAGCAGTTCCACCCTCTCGCCAGTAGACAAAAAGAGAAATGAGCAGTTCTTC
TRBV28	-	TRBJ1-1	-	CASSQWGLNTEAFF	TGTGCCAGCAGCCAGTGGGGTTTGAACACTGAAGCTTTCTTT
TRBV7-6	TRBD1	TRBJ2-7	-	CASSLGQGTGEQYF	TGTGCCAGCAGCTTGGGACAGGGCACGGGGGAGCAGTACTTC
TRBV2	TRBD1	TRBJ1-4	-	CASSKVGTGLNEKLFF	TGTGCCAGCAGCAAGGTTGGGACAGGGTTAAATGAAAAACTGTTTTTT
TRBV6-1	TRBD1	TRBJ1-5	once	CASSRQGGDQPQHF	TGTGCCAGCAGTCGACAGGGAGGGGATCAGCCCCAGCATTTT
TRBV4-1	TRBD1	TRBJ1-4	-	CASSLGQGVSNEKLFF	TGCGCTAGCAGCCTAGGACAGGGGGTATCTAATGAAAAACTGTTTTTT
TRBV5-1	-	TRBJ1-2	-	CASSQTDNYGYTF	TGCGCCAGCAGCCAGACGGATAACTATGGCTACACCTTC
TRBV2	-	TRBJ1-2	-	CASHRQTNYGYTF	TGTGCCAGCCACAGGCAAACTAACTATGGCTACACCTTC
TRBV19	TRBD1	TRBJ1-2	-	CASSAGQGRYGYTF	TGTGCCAGTAGTGCCGGACAGGGTCGGTATGGCTACACCTTC
TRBV29-1	-	TRBJ2-2	-	CSAVGHDTGELFF	TGCAGCGCGGTAGGGCATGACACCGGGGAGCTGTTTTTT
TRBV23-1	TRBD1	TRBJ2-7	-	CASSGQGDFTYEQYF	TGCGCCAGCAGTGGACAGGGAGATTTTACCTACGAGCAGTACTTC
TRBV5-4	-	TRBJ2-3	-	CASRQGPMDTDTQYF	TGTGCCAGCAGACAGGGACCGATGGACACAGATACGCAGTATTTT
TRBV9	-	TRBJ1-1	-	CASSPQWGPGEAFF	TGTGCCAGCAGCCCCCAGTGGGGGCCAGGTGAAGCTTTCTTT
TRBV14	TRBD1	TRBJ2-2	few	CASSQDHGTGTFGYTGELFF	TGTGCCAGCAGCCAAGATCACGGGACAGGGACCTTTGGGTACACCGGGGAGCTGTTTTTT
TRBV7-9	TRBD1	TRBJ2-3	-	CASSTGTGKGDTQYF	TGTGCCAGCAGTACCGGGACAGGGAAGGGAGATACGCAGTATTTT
TRBV19	-	TRBJ1-2	-	CASSIYYGYTF	TGTGCCAGTAGTATTTACTATGGCTACACCTTC
TRBV2	-	TRBJ2-2	-	CASTITGEGTGELFF	TGTGCCAGCACCATCACAGGGGAGGGCACCGGGGAGCTGTTTTTT
TRBV16	-	TRBJ1-2	-	CASSQAEGQAYGYTF	TGTGCCAGCAGCCAAGCCGAGGGGCAGGCCTATGGCTACACCTTC
TRBV18	-	TRBJ1-2	-	CASSQNRGYTF	TGTGCCAGCTCTCAGAACCGTGGCTACACCTTC
TRBV19	TRBD1	TRBJ1-1	-	CASSIALGQSEAFF	TGTGCCAGTAGTATAGCCCTGGGACAGTCTGAAGCTTTCTTT
TRBV10-1	-	TRBJ2-7	-	CASSEDGLGEQYF	TGCGCCAGCAGTGAGGACGGCCTAGGAGAGCAGTACTTC
TRBV4-1	TRBD1	TRBJ1-2	-	CASSQGTIRDRVGYGYTF	TGCGCCAGCAGCCAAGGGACTATCCGGGACAGGGTGGGATATGGCTACACCTTC
TRBV5-1	-	TRBJ2-3	-	CASSLSQGQVTDTQYF	TGCGCCAGCAGCTTGTCCCAGGGGCAAGTCACAGATACGCAGTATTTT
TRBV2	TRBD1	TRBJ2-4	-	CASSGLRGLGNIQYF	TGTGCCAGCAGTGGACTCAGGGGGCTGGGGAACATTCAGTACTTC
TRBV28	-	TRBJ1-1	few	CASRPMTGTGGSDTEAFF	TGTGCCAGCAGGCCGATGACAGGTACTGGGGGATCGGACACTGAAGCTTTCTTT
TRBV5-8	-	TRBJ1-5	-	CASSLYGGIEHQPQHF	TGTGCCAGCAGCTTGTATGGAGGGATAGAGCATCAGCCCCAGCATTTT
TRBV6-1	-	TRBJ1-4	-	CASSDRGAYEKLFF	TGTGCCAGCAGTGATCGGGGGGCTTATGAAAAACTGTTTTTT
TRBV4-1	-	TRBJ1-5	-	CASSQEGQLQPQHF	TGCGCCAGCAGCCAAGAGGGTCAGCTTCAGCCCCAGCATTTT
TRBV10-3	-	TRBJ1-1	-	CAISEEPEMNTEAFF	TGTGCCATCAGTGAAGAGCCAGAGATGAACACTGAAGCTTTCTTT
TRBV19	-	TRBJ1-5	once	CASMQAEYSNQPQHF	TGTGCCAGTATGCAGGCGGAGTATAGCAATCAGCCCCAGCATTTT
TRBV18	-	TRBJ1-1	once	CATSGIRDSNTEAFF	TGTGCCACTTCGGGTATCAGGGATTCTAACACTGAAGCTTTCTTT
TRBV11-2	TRBD1	TRBJ1-4	-	CASSLTGGASEKLFF	TGTGCCAGCAGCTTGACAGGGGGCGCGTCAGAAAAACTGTTTTTT